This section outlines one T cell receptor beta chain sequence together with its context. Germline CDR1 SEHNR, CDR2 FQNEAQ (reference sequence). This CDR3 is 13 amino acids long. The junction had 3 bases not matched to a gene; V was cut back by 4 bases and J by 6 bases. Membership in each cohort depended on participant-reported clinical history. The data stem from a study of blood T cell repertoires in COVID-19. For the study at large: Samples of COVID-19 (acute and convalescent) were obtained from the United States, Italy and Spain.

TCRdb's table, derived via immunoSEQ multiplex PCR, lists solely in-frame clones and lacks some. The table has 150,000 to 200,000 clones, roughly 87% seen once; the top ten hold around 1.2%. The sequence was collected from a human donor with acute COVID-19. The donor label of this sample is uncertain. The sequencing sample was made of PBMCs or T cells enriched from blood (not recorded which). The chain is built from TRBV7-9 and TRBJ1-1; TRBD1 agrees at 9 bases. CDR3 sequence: CASSSGQGPEAFF. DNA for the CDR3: TGTGCCAGCAGCTCGGGACAGGGTCCTGAAGCTTTCTTT.